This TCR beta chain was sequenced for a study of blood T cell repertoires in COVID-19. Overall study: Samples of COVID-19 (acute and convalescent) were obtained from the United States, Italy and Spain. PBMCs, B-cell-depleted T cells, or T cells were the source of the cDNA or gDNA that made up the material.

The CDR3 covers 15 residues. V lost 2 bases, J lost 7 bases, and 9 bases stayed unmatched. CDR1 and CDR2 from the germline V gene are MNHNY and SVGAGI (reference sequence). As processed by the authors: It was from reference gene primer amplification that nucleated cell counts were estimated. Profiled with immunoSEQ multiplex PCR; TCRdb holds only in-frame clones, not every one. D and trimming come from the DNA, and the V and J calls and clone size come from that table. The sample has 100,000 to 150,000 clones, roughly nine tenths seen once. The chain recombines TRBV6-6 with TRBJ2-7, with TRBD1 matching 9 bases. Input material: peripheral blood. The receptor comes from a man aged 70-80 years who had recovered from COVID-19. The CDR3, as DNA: TGTGCCAGCAGTTACACGACAGGGGGACCTAGGGAGCAGTACTTC. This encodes CASSYTTGGPREQYF.